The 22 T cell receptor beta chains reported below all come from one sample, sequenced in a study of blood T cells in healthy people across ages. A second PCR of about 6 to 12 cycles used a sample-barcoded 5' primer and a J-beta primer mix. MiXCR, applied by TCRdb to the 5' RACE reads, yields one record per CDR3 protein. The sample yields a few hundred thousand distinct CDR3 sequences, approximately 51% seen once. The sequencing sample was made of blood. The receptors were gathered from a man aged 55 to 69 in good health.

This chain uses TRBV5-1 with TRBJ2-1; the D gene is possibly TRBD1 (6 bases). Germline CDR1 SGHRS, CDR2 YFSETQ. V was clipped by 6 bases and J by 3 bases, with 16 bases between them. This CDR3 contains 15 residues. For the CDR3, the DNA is TGCGCCAGCATCCCGGGGCAGGGGAACTACAATGAGCAGTTCTTC. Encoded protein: CASIPGQGNYNEQFF.

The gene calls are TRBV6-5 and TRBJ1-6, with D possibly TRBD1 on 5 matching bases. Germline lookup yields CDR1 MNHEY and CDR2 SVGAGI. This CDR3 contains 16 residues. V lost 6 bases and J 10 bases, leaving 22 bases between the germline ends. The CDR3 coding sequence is TGTGCCAGCAGCCTCCGAGGGGCAGGGAGGCCATCACCCCTCCACTTT. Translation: CASSLRGAGRPSPLHF.

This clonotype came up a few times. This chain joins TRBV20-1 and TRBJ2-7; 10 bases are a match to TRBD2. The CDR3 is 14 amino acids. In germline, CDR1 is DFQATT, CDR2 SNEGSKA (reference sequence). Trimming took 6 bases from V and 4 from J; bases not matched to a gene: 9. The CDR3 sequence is CSAHSGTSAYEQYF. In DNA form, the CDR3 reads TGCAGTGCGCACTCCGGGACTAGCGCTTACGAGCAGTACTTC.

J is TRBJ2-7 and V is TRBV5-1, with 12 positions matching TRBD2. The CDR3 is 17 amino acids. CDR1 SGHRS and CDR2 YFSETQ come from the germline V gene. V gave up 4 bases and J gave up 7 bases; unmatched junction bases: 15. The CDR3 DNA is TGCGCCAGCAGCCCCCGGACTAGCGGGGCCGAACCCAATGAGCAGTACTTC. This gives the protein CASSPRTSGAEPNEQYF.

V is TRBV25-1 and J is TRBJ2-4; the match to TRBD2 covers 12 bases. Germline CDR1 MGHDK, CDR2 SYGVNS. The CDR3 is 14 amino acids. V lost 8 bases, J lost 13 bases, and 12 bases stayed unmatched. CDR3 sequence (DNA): TGTGCCAGCTACTGGACTAGCGGGACCGGAGAGCAGTACTTC. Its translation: CASYWTSGTGEQYF.

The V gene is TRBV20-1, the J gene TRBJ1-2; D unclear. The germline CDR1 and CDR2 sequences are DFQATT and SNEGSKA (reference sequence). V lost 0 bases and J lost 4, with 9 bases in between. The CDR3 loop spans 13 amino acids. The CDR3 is CSARDSKGYGYTF. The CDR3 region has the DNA TGCAGTGCTAGAGACAGTAAGGGCTATGGCTACACCTTC.

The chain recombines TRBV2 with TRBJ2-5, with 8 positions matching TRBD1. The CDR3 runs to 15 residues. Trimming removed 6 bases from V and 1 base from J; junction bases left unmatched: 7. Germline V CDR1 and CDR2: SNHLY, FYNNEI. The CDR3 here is CASSEQGVGQETQYF. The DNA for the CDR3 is TGTGCCAGCAGCGAACAGGGGGTTGGCCAAGAGACCCAGTACTTC.

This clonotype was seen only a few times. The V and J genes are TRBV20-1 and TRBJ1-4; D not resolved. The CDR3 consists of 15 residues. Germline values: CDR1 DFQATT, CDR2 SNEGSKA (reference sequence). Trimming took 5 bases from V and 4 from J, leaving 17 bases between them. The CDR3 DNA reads TGCAGTGCTCGCCTTAATAAGGAAATTAATGAAAAACTGTTTTTT. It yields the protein CSARLNKEINEKLFF.

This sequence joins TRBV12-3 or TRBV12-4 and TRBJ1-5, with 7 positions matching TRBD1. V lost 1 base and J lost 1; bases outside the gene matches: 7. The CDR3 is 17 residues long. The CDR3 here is CASSLVGNRGSNQPQHF. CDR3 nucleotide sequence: TGTGCCAGCAGTTTAGTTGGAAACAGGGGCAGCAATCAGCCCCAGCATTTT.

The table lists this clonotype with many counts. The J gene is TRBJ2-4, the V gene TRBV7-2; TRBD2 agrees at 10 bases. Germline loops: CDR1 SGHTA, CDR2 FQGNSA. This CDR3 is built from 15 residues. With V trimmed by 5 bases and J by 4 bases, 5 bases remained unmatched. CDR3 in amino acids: CASSLHSGRKNIQYF. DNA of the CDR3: TGTGCCAGCAGCCTGCATAGCGGGAGGAAAAACATTCAGTACTTC.

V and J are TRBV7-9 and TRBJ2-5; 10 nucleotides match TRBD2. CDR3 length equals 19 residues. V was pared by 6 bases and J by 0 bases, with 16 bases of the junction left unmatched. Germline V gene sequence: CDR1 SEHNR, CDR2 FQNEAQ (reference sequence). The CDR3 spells CASSWAGTSDTPYQETQYF. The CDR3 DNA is TGTGCCAGCAGTTGGGCGGGGACTAGCGATACACCGTACCAAGAGACCCAGTACTTC.

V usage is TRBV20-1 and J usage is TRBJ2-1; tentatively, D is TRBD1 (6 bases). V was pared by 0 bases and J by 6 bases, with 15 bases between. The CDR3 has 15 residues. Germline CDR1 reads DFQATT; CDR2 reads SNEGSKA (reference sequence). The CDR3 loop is CSARDSGQPSNEQFF. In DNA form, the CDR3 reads TGCAGTGCTAGAGATTCCGGACAGCCTTCCAATGAGCAGTTCTTC.

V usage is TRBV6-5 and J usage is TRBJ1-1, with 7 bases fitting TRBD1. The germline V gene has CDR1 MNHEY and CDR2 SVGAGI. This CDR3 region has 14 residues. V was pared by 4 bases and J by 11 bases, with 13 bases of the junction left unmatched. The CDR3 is CASSSNGDSPGAFF. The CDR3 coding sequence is TGTGCCAGCAGTTCCAACGGGGACAGTCCCGGGGCTTTCTTT.

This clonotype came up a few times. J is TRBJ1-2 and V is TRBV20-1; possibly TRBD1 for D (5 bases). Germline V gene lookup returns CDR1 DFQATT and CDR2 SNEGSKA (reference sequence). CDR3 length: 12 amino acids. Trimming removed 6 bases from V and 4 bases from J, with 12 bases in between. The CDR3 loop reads CSAEAGGYGYTF. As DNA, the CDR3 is TGCAGTGCCGAGGCCGGGGGCTATGGCTACACCTTC.

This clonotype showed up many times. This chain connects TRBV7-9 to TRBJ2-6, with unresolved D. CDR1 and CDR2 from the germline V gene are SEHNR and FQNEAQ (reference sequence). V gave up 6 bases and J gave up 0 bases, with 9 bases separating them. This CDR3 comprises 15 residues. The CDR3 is CASSLRSSGANVLTF. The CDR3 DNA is TGTGCCAGCAGTTTGCGAAGCTCTGGGGCCAACGTCCTGACTTTC. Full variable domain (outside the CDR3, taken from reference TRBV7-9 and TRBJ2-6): DTGVSQNPRHKITKRGQNVTFRCDPISEHNRLYWYRQTLGQGPEFLTYFQNEAQLEKSRLLSDRFSAERPKGSFSTLEIQRTEQGDSAMYLCASSLRSSGANVLTFGAGSRLTVL.

CDR3 residues: CSAETSGLQETQYF. CDR3 DNA sequence: TGCAGTGCAGAAACTAGCGGCCTCCAAGAGACCCAGTACTTC. V and J are TRBV20-1 and TRBJ2-5, with 8 bases that match TRBD2. Looked up from germline, CDR1 is DFQATT and CDR2 is SNEGSKA (reference sequence). The CDR3 is 14 residues long. J gave up 1 base and V 6 bases, and 7 bases lay outside the gene matches.

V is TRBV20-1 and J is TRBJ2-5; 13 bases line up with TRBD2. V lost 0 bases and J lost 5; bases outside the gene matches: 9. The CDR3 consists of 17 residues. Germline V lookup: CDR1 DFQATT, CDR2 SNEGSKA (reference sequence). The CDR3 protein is CSARDRTSGSSGETQYF. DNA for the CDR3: TGCAGTGCTAGAGATAGGACTAGCGGGAGTAGTGGGGAGACCCAGTACTTC.

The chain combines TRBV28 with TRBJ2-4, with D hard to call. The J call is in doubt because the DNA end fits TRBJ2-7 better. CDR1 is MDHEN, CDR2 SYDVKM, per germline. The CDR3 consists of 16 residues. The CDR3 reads CASSGSWALAGYEQYF. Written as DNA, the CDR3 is TGTGCCAGCAGCGGGTCTTGGGCGTTAGCCGGATACGAGCAGTACTTC.

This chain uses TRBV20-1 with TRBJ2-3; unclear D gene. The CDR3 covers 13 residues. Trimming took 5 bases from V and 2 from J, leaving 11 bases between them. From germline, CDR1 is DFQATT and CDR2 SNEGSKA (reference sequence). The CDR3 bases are TGCAGTGCTCCCAGGTCTTACACAGATACGCAGTATTTT. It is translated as CSAPRSYTDTQYF.

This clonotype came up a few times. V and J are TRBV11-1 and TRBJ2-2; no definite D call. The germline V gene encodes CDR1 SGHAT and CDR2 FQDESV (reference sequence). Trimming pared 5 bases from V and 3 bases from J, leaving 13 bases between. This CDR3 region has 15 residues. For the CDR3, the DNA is TGTGCCAGCAGCCCAGGTGGCAGCTACACCGGGGAGCTGTTTTTT. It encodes CASSPGGSYTGELFF.

The CDR3: CSARAVQADEQYF. In DNA form, the CDR3 reads TGCAGTGCTAGAGCCGTGCAGGCGGACGAGCAGTACTTC. The chain links TRBV20-1 to TRBJ2-7; the D is unclear. Germline V gives CDR1 DFQATT, CDR2 SNEGSKA (reference sequence). The V end was cut by 1 base, the J end by 5 bases, with 12 bases between. CDR3 length: 13 amino acids.

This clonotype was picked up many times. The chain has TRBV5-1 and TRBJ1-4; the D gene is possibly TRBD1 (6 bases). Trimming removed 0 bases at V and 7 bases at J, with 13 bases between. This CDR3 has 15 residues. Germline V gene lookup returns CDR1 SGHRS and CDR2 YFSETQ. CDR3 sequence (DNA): TGCGCCAGCAGCTTGGATCCAGGGGAGGGTGAAAAACTGTTTTTT. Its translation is CASSLDPGEGEKLFF.